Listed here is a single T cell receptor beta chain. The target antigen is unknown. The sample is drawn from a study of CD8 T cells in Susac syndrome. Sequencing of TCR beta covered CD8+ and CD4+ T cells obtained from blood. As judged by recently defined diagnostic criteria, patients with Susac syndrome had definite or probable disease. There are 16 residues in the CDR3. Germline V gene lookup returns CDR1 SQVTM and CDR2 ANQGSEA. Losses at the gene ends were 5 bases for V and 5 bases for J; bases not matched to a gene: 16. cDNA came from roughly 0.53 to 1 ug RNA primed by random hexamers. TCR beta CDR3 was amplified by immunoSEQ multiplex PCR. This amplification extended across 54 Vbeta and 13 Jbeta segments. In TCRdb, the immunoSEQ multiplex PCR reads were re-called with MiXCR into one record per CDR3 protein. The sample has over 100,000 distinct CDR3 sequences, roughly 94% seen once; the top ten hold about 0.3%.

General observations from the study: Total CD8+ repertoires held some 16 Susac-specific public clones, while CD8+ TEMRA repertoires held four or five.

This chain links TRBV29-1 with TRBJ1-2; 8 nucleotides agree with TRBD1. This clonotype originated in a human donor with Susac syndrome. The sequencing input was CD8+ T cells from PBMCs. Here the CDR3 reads CSVSTPRTGRGYGYTF. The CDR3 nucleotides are TGCAGCGTTTCTACCCCTCGGACAGGGCGAGGATATGGCTACACCTTC.